This record covers a single TCR beta chain. Unique molecular identifiers (one per individual cDNA molecule) were attached. Each CDR3 protein gets one entry after TCRdb re-called the 5' RACE reads with MiXCR. The sample consists of 25,000 to 35,000 distinct CDR3 sequences, about 4.5% of them appearing once. This sample is part of a study of early T cells in non-severe SARS-CoV-2 infection. Study background: Bulk RNA isolated from unsorted whole blood underwent sequencing; chains were not paired.

Looked up from germline, CDR1 is MNHNY and CDR2 is SVGAGI (reference sequence). V was pared by 6 bases and J by 7 bases, with 13 bases between. The CDR3 covers 14 residues. The TCR originated in an adult who was a healthcare worker with PCR-confirmed SARS-CoV-2 infection or an uninfected control (not recorded which). Sequences were obtained from whole blood. The chain recombines TRBV6-6 with TRBJ1-6; D is perhaps TRBD1 (5 bases). CDR3 amino acids: CASRGLGPNSPLHF. The CDR3 coding sequence is TGTGCCAGCAGGGGCCTGGGGCCCAATTCACCCCTCCACTTT.